Below, one T cell receptor (beta chain) is given with its context. This sample was included in a study of cytotoxic CD8 clonotypes in ibrutinib-treated CLL. Produced via immunoSEQ multiplex PCR; TCRdb's table is partial and in-frame only. The sample shows approximately 50,000 clones, about 65% of them seen only once. Germline V gene sequence: CDR1 SGHNT, CDR2 YYREEE (reference sequence). The length of the CDR3 is 13 residues. The V gene lost 3 bases and the J gene lost 5 bases, with 12 bases spanning the gap. The chain recombines TRBV5-4 with TRBJ2-7; no reliable D call. The source material was PBMCs, sampled after 12 months of ibrutinib treatment. The clonotype was recovered from a human donor with chronic lymphocytic leukemia. The chain's CDR3 is CASSSSPPDEQYF. As DNA, the CDR3 is TGTGCCAGCAGCTCTTCACCGCCCGACGAGCAGTACTTC.